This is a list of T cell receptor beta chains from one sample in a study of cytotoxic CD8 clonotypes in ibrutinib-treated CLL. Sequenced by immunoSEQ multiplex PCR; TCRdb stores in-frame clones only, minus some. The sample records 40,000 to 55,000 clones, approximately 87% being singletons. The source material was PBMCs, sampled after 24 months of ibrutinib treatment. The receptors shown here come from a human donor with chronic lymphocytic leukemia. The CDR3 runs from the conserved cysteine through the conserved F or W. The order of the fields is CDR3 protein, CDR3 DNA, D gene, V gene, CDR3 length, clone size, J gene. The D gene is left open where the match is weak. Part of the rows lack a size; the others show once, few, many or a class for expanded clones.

CASSLSFLSRSTEAFF TGTGCCAGCAGCTTAAGTTTTTTATCTCGATCCACTGAAGCTTTCTTT . TRBV7-2 16 . TRBJ1-1
CASSPRADEQYF TGTGCCAGCTCACCCAGGGCAGACGAGCAGTACTTC . TRBV18 12 . TRBJ2-7
CASSLTARDGYTGELFF TGTGCCAGCAGCTTAACAGCTCGCGACGGGTACACCGGGGAGCTGTTTTTT . TRBV7-7 17 . TRBJ2-2
CASGPGQGAWETQYF TGTGCTAGTGGTCCGGGACAGGGGGCATGGGAGACCCAGTACTTC TRBD1 TRBV12-5 15 . TRBJ2-5
CASNGLAAYNEQFF TGTGCCAGCAACGGACTAGCGGCCTACAATGAGCAGTTCTTC TRBD2 TRBV11-2 14 . TRBJ2-1
CASSLSGNPDNEQFF TGTGCCAGCAGTCTTAGCGGGAATCCGGACAATGAGCAGTTCTTC TRBD2 TRBV2 15 . TRBJ2-1
CASSGTSGSSGNEQFF TGCGCCAGCAGCGGGACTAGCGGTTCATCGGGCAATGAGCAGTTCTTC TRBD2 TRBV5-1 16 . TRBJ2-1
CSVAGPTNEKLFF TGCAGCGTTGCGGGTCCAACTAATGAAAAACTGTTTTTT . TRBV29-1 13 . TRBJ1-4
CASSSTAAGTASTDTQYF TGTGCCAGCAGTTCCACGGCCGCCGGGACAGCAAGCACAGATACGCAGTATTTT TRBD1 TRBV27 18 . TRBJ2-3
CASSLTGGSNTGELFF TGTGCCAGCAGCTTAACAGGGGGCTCGAACACCGGGGAGCTGTTTTTT TRBD1 TRBV5-6 16 . TRBJ2-2
CASSPGVGGTQYF TGTGCCAGCAGCCCGGGGGTAGGGGGGACCCAGTACTTC . TRBV7-2 13 . TRBJ2-5
CASSSGGGSSYEQFF TGTGCCAGCAGTTCTGGGGGAGGGAGTAGCTATGAGCAGTTCTTC TRBD2 TRBV6-1 15 . TRBJ2-1
CASKQGAHTEAFF TGTGCCAGTAAACAGGGGGCGCACACTGAAGCTTTCTTT TRBD1 TRBV19 13 . TRBJ1-1
CASRTSRGKRDNYGYTF TGTGCCAGCAGGACATCGAGGGGGAAGAGGGATAACTATGGCTACACCTTC . TRBV7-9 17 . TRBJ1-2
CASADRGPAELFF TGTGCCAGCGCTGACAGGGGGCCTGCGGAACTGTTTTTT TRBD1 TRBV6-1 13 . TRBJ1-4
CASSLKTGSSQPQHF TGTGCCAGCAGCTTGAAGACAGGGTCATCTCAGCCCCAGCATTTT TRBD1 TRBV5-6 15 . TRBJ1-5
CASRRDGEANYGYTF TGTGCCAGCAGGCGGGACGGCGAGGCGAACTATGGCTACACCTTC . TRBV2 15 . TRBJ1-2
CASSPGLAGVVGTGELFF TGTGCCAGCAGCCCGGGACTAGCGGGAGTAGTCGGCACCGGGGAGCTGTTTTTT TRBD2 TRBV5-4 18 . TRBJ2-2
CASGLLRGTSNQPQHF TGTGCTAGTGGTTTGTTGAGGGGGACGAGCAATCAGCCCCAGCATTTT . TRBV12-5 16 . TRBJ1-5
CASSLIAGEDYEQYF TGTGCCAGCAGCTTAATAGCAGGGGAGGACTACGAGCAGTACTTC . TRBV7-8 15 once TRBJ2-7
CASSPAGPSYNEQFF TGTGCCAGCAGCCCAGCGGGGCCCTCCTACAATGAGCAGTTCTTC TRBD2 TRBV7-2 15 . TRBJ2-1
CACAGRGNTEAFF TGTGCCTGTGCAGGGAGGGGGAACACTGAAGCTTTCTTT . TRBV6-5 13 . TRBJ1-1
CASSLAGRGNIQYF TGTGCCAGCAGCTTAGCGGGGAGGGGAAACATTCAGTACTTC TRBD2 TRBV7-2 14 . TRBJ2-4
CASTNSRQGTDTQYF TGCGCCAGCACCAACTCAAGACAGGGCACAGATACGCAGTATTTT . TRBV5-1 15 medium-sized TRBJ2-3
CASSLVRSMRGEQYF TGTGCCAGCAGCTTAGTTCGCAGCATGCGTGGGGAGCAGTACTTC . TRBV7-8 15 . TRBJ2-7
CASSLITGVGTEAFF TGTGCCAGCAGCTTAATAACAGGGGTAGGCACTGAAGCTTTCTTT TRBD1 TRBV7-2 15 . TRBJ1-1
CASSVGPTSPLSYNEQFF TGTGCCAGCAGCGTAGGCCCGACTAGTCCTCTCTCCTACAATGAGCAGTTCTTC . TRBV9 18 . TRBJ2-1
CASSLSLGHMNTEAFF TGTGCCAGCAGTTTATCTTTGGGACACATGAACACTGAAGCTTTCTTT . TRBV27 16 . TRBJ1-1
CAWSVRGGGQPQHF TGTGCCTGGAGTGTACGGGGAGGAGGTCAGCCCCAGCATTTT . TRBV30 14 once TRBJ1-5
CASSDLGGYNEQFF TGTGCCAGCAGTGACCTAGGCGGATACAATGAGCAGTTCTTC . TRBV25-1 14 . TRBJ2-1
CASSGWTDFAIFSGYTF TGTGCCAGCAGTGGCTGGACAGATTTCGCCATTTTTAGTGGCTACACCTTC . TRBV6-1 17 . TRBJ1-2
CASSIQGSETDTQYF TGTGCCAGCAGCATTCAGGGGTCGGAAACAGATACGCAGTATTTT . TRBV7-6 15 . TRBJ2-3
CASSPDGGSYEQYF TGTGCCAGCAGCCCGGATGGGGGCTCCTACGAGCAGTACTTC . TRBV11-3 14 . TRBJ2-7
CASSPRGQGINTIYF TGTGCCAGCTCACCTCGGGGACAGGGAATAAACACCATATATTTT TRBD1 TRBV18 15 . TRBJ1-3
CAWTAPGYSTDTQYF TGTGCCTGGACGGCCCCGGGGTATAGCACAGATACGCAGTATTTT . TRBV30 15 once TRBJ2-3
CASSQDQLAGGGEQFF TGCGCCAGCAGCCAAGATCAACTAGCGGGGGGTGGTGAGCAGTTCTTC TRBD2 TRBV4-3 16 . TRBJ2-1
CASSQDIPGVNTEAFF TGCGCCAGCAGCCAAGATATCCCAGGGGTGAACACTGAAGCTTTCTTT . TRBV4-3 16 . TRBJ1-1
CASSLFGRASGSPYNEQFF TGCGCCAGCAGCTTATTTGGCCGGGCTAGCGGGAGTCCCTACAATGAGCAGTTCTTC TRBD2 TRBV5-1 19 . TRBJ2-1
CASSPRQGGDTDTQYF TGTGCCAGCAGCCCCCGACAGGGTGGTGACACAGATACGCAGTATTTT TRBD1 TRBV7-2 16 few TRBJ2-3
CASSPPSGQVEKLFF TGTGCCAGCAGTCCCCCCTCCGGACAAGTTGAAAAACTGTTTTTT . TRBV28 15 . TRBJ1-4
CASSQEQGNYGYTF TGCGCCAGCAGCCAAGAACAGGGTAACTATGGCTACACCTTC . TRBV4-3 14 . TRBJ1-2
CASSPYLRTSGRAGLNEQFF TGTGCCAGCAGCCCCTATCTCCGGACTAGCGGGAGGGCCGGATTGAATGAGCAGTTCTTC TRBD2 TRBV13 20 . TRBJ2-1
CASSYVRGELFF TGTGCCAGCAGTTACGTAAGGGGGGAGCTGTTTTTT . TRBV6-6 12 . TRBJ2-2
CASSYPGTYEQYF TGTGCCAGCAGTTACCCAGGAACCTACGAGCAGTACTTC . TRBV6-5 13 . TRBJ2-7
CASSLFRRDTGELFF TGTGCCAGCAGTTTATTCCGGAGGGACACCGGGGAGCTGTTTTTT . TRBV28 15 . TRBJ2-2
CASRLSVSGVEQFF TGTGCCAGCAGGCTCAGCGTATCCGGGGTTGAGCAGTTCTTC . TRBV7-9 14 . TRBJ2-1